The clone carrying this T cell receptor beta chain turned up a few times. Its antigen is not identified. This sample is part of a study of tissue T cells after allogeneic stem cell transplantation. Overall study findings and caveats: Anatomically similar tissues had similar TCR repertoires within each patient. The patient cohort was small and clinically heterogeneous, with limited sampling depth.

This CDR3 spans 14 amino acids. Between the trimmed V and J ends, which lost 3 bases and 5 bases, there was a span of 14 bases. The germline CDR1 and CDR2 sequences are MGHRA and YSYEKL. Method: immunoSEQ multiplex PCR; TCRdb's copy keeps in-frame clones and lacks some. In the table there are about 5,100 clones, about 70% of which are singletons. The starting material was tissue from the colon, obtained at autopsy. The TCR was taken from a female donor over 55 with lung cancer. The genes are TRBV4-1 and TRBJ2-7; TRBD2 is a possible D gene (5 bases). The CDR3 here is CASSQTRENNEQYF. CDR3 in DNA: TGCGCCAGCAGCCAGACAAGGGAGAATAACGAGCAGTACTTC.